What follows are 6 T cell receptor beta chains derived from one specimen sequenced in a study of blood T cell repertoires in COVID-19. Here immunoSEQ multiplex PCR was the method, and the copy in TCRdb shows in-frame clones only, minus some. The table has fewer than 200,000 clones, around 86% seen once. The sequencing input was peripheral blood. These receptor sequences come from a middle-aged man with active or convalescent COVID-19.

The V gene is TRBV18, the J gene TRBJ2-4; 7 bases agree with TRBD1. The V segment lost 1 base and the J segment 10 bases; nucleotides outside the gene matches: 10. The CDR3 extends over 15 amino acids. Per germline, CDR1 KGHSH and CDR2 LQKENI. The CDR3: CASSPQGATGGIQYF. In DNA form, the CDR3 reads TGTGCCAGCTCACCACAGGGGGCGACGGGCGGTATTCAGTACTTC.

This chain joins TRBV3-1 (or the pseudogene TRBV3-2) and TRBJ2-3; TRBD2 matches at 8 bases. Unmatched junction bases numbered 5, after V lost 6 bases and J lost 0 bases. Looked up from germline, CDR1 is LGHDT and CDR2 is YNNKEL (reference sequence). The CDR3 covers 15 residues. CDR3 sequence reads: CASSYGGASTDTQYF. CDR3 sequence (DNA): TGTGCCAGCAGTTACGGGGGGGCCAGCACAGATACGCAGTATTTT.

The J gene is TRBJ1-2, the V gene TRBV19, with D hard to call. CDR1 and CDR2 from the germline V gene are LNHDA and SQIVND (reference sequence). Trimming removed 2 bases at V and 3 bases at J, with 13 bases between. The length of the CDR3 is 15 residues. CDR3 bases: TGTGCCAGTAGTATACCGACTACTCGGGACTATGGCTACACCTTC. Residues: CASSIPTTRDYGYTF.

The V gene is TRBV2, the J gene TRBJ1-6, with TRBD1 as a possible D gene (5 bases). This CDR3 comprises 14 residues. Germline CDR1 is SNHLY and CDR2 is FYNNEI. The ends were cut back, 1 base at V and 9 bases at J, with 10 bases in the middle. CDR3 sequence: CASSEEGLISPLHF. CDR3 in DNA: TGTGCCAGCAGTGAAGAGGGACTTATTTCACCCCTCCACTTT.

This sequence joins TRBV5-1 and TRBJ2-1; possible D gene TRBD1, 6 bases. Germline-derived CDR1 and CDR2 are SGHRS and YFSETQ. With 1 base removed from V and 2 bases from J, the gap between germline ends came to 10 bases. The CDR3 has 15 amino acids. CDR3 in DNA: TGCGCCAGCAGCTTGCAGGGGACCCCCTACAATGAGCAGTTCTTC. Translated: CASSLQGTPYNEQFF. The full variable domain, its missing parts supplied by reference TRBV5-1 and TRBJ2-1, is KAGVTQTPRYLIKTRGQQVTLSCSPISGHRSVSWYQQTPGQGLQFLFEYFSETQRNKGNFPGRFSGRQFSNSRSEMNVSTLELGDSALYLCASSLQGTPYNEQFFGPGTRLTVL.

This chain uses TRBV7-2 with TRBJ2-3; 11 nucleotides align to TRBD2. This CDR3 region has 16 residues. Germline CDR1 is SGHTA and CDR2 is FQGNSA. V gave up 5 bases and J gave up 1 base; unmatched junction bases: 5. CDR3 sequence reads: CASSLLAGGGTDTQYF. CDR3 in DNA: TGTGCCAGCAGCCTCTTAGCGGGGGGGGGCACAGATACGCAGTATTTT.